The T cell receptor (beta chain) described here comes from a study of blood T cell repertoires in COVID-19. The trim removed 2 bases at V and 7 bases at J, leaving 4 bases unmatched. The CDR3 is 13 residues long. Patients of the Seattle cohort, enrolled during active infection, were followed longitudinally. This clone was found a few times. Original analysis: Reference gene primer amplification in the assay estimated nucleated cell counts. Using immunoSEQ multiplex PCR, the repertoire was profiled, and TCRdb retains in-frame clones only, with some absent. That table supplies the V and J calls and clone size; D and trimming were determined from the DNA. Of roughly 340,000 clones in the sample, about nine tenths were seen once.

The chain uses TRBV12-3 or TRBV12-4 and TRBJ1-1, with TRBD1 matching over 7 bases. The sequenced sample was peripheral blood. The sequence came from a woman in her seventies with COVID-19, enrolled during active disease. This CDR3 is CASSLNQGGEAFF. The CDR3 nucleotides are TGTGCCAGCAGTTTAAATCAGGGGGGTGAAGCTTTCTTT.